This T cell receptor beta chain was sequenced in a study of blood T cell repertoires in COVID-19. Study as a whole: COVID-19 samples, acute and convalescent, were from the United States, Italy and Spain. Sample material is recorded as cDNA or gDNA derived from T cells, B-cell-depleted T cells, or PBMCs.

Per the study methods: Estimates of nucleated cell counts were drawn from the amplification of reference gene primers. The table came from immunoSEQ multiplex PCR; TCRdb's copy has only in-frame clones and leaves some out. V and J calls and clone size follow that table, whereas D and trimming were derived from the DNA. The data show about 130,000 clones, 75% to 85% seen once. Germline V gives CDR1 MNHEY, CDR2 SVGAGI. This CDR3 contains 14 residues. Trimming cost V 10 bases and J 9 bases; bases outside gene matches: 13. The receptor was isolated from a man aged 40-49 years with active or convalescent COVID-19. This chain joins TRBV6-5 and TRBJ2-1; 9 nucleotides match TRBD1. Sequences were obtained from peripheral blood. CDR3 in DNA: TGTGCCACCACTACAGGGGGACAGGGAAGTGAGCAGTTCTTC. Its translation: CATTTGGQGSEQFF.